A single sample gave rise to the 16 T cell receptor beta chains below, sequenced in a study of shared clonotypes between healthy human individuals. Naivety among CD8 cells was defined by CD45RO negativity and positive CCR7 selection, thereby excluding terminally differentiated effector memory CD45RA+ cells. Data came from immunoSEQ multiplex PCR; TCRdb stores just in-frame clones and leaves some out. Among about 2 million clones listed, around 96% were seen once. The sample taken for sequencing was naive CD8+ T cells sorted from blood. These receptors came from a man aged 18 to 35 in good health.

The chain joins TRBV29-1 to TRBJ2-5; 9 bases fit TRBD2. The CDR3 spans 15 residues. Germline lookup yields CDR1 SQVTM and CDR2 ANQGSEA. J lost 1 base, V lost 4 bases, and 7 bases had no gene match. In DNA form, the CDR3 reads TGCAGCGTTGCTGGCGGGGGGGGACTCCAAGAGACCCAGTACTTC. This codes for CSVAGGGGLQETQYF.

In this sample, this clone turned up once. The chain combines TRBV7-9 with TRBJ1-4; D uncertain. The CDR3 is made up of 13 amino acids. Germline values: CDR1 SEHNR, CDR2 FQNEAQ (reference sequence). V was trimmed by 1 base and J by 13 bases, leaving 13 bases between them. The chain's CDR3 is CASSLGRPEGLFF. In nucleotides, the CDR3 is TGTGCCAGCAGCTTAGGCAGACCCGAGGGACTGTTTTTT.

CDR3 in DNA: TGTGCCAGCAGCCGACCCGATCGCAGGGGTTACGAGCAGTACTTC. This gives the protein CASSRPDRRGYEQYF. The rearrangement uses TRBV11-2 and TRBJ2-7; a weak D match, TRBD1 (6 bases). Trimming cost V 5 bases and J 4 bases, with 18 bases left between them. CDR3 length equals 15 residues. In germline, CDR1 is SGHAT, CDR2 FQNNGV.

The chain has TRBV7-9 and TRBJ1-2, with D tentatively TRBD1 (5 bases). Germline lookup yields CDR1 SEHNR and CDR2 FQNEAQ (reference sequence). V shed 2 bases and J shed 3 bases, with 16 bases lying between them. This CDR3 spans 16 amino acids. The CDR3 protein is CASSLLGEQPDYGYTF. The DNA of the CDR3 is TGTGCCAGCAGCTTACTGGGGGAGCAGCCAGACTATGGCTACACCTTC.

This chain uses TRBV28 with TRBJ2-5, with D possibly matching TRBD1 (5 bases). Germline V CDR1 and CDR2: MDHEN, SYDVKM. The CDR3 extends over 13 amino acids. The V and J ends lost 5 bases and 6 bases respectively, with 13 bases between them. CDR3 protein: CASSLAGWQTQYF. CDR3 nucleotides: TGTGCCAGCAGTCTCGCAGGGTGGCAGACCCAGTACTTC.

V and J are TRBV6-1 and TRBJ2-2; D gene unclear. Germline CDR1 reads MNHNS; CDR2 reads SASEGT. The CDR3 runs to 15 residues. Trimming stripped 4 bases from V and 1 base from J, with 10 bases between. The CDR3 reads CASSAFWENTGELFF. The CDR3 nucleotides are TGTGCCAGCAGTGCCTTTTGGGAGAACACCGGGGAGCTGTTTTTT.

This sequence joins TRBV10-3 and TRBJ2-7; TRBD1 is a possible D gene (5 bases). This CDR3 is built from 14 residues. Germline CDR1 ENHRY, CDR2 SYGVKD. The V end lost 3 bases, the J end lost 3 bases, and 12 bases lay between the germline ends. DNA for the CDR3: TGTGCCATCAGTGAACTGGCAGGGAACTACGAGCAGTACTTC. Translation gives CAISELAGNYEQYF.

The chain recombines TRBV13 with TRBJ2-7; D unclear. The CDR3 sequence is 13 residues long. The V and J ends lost 1 base and 3 bases respectively, with 7 bases between them. Germline CDR1 reads PRHDT; CDR2 reads FYEKMQ (reference sequence). CDR3 sequence reads: CASSLARFYEQYF. As DNA, the CDR3 is TGTGCCAGCAGCTTAGCCAGGTTCTACGAGCAGTACTTC.

The genes are TRBV27 and TRBJ2-6; 7 bases fit TRBD1. The CDR3 covers 23 residues. Germline trimming cut 1 base from V and 1 base from J; bases unmatched to any gene: 22. Germline V gene lookup returns CDR1 MNHEY and CDR2 SMNVEV (reference sequence). This chain's CDR3 is CASSLLGTVKGRVPSSGANVLTF. CDR3 DNA: TGTGCCAGCAGTTTATTGGGGACAGTGAAGGGCCGAGTACCTTCTTCTGGGGCCAACGTCCTGACTTTC.

The gene calls are TRBV7-8 and TRBJ1-2; a possible D gene is TRBD1 (6 bases). The length of the CDR3 is 15 residues. CDR1 is SGHVS and CDR2 is FQNEAQ in the germline V gene. V shed 3 bases and J shed 4 bases, with 15 bases lying between them. The CDR3 is CASSFIGQGSYGYTF. The CDR3 DNA follows: TGTGCCAGCAGCTTCATCGGGCAGGGGAGCTATGGCTACACCTTC.

V gene TRBV6-5 combines with J gene TRBJ2-1; D is undetermined. The CDR3 has 14 amino acids. The V end was cut by 7 bases, the J end by 0 bases, with 10 bases between. Germline V CDR1 and CDR2: MNHEY, SVGAGI. As DNA, the CDR3 is TGTGCCAGCACAGCAGCTGGCTCCTACAATGAGCAGTTCTTC. This sequence encodes CASTAAGSYNEQFF.

The chain is built from TRBV9 and TRBJ2-5, with D perhaps TRBD1 (6 bases). V shed 7 bases and J shed 5 bases, with 21 bases lying between them. The CDR3 covers 15 residues. Looked up from germline, CDR1 is SGDLS and CDR2 is YYNGEE. The CDR3 sequence: CASGSLTAQGETQYF. The DNA for the CDR3 is TGTGCCAGCGGATCTCTGACAGCCCAGGGGGAGACCCAGTACTTC. Full variable domain (missing parts from reference TRBV9 and TRBJ2-5): DSGVTQTPKHLITATGQRVTLRCSPRSGDLSVYWYQQSLDQGLQFLIQYYNGEERAKGNILERFSAQQFPDLHSELNLSSLELGDSALYFCASGSLTAQGETQYFGPGTRLLVL.

Notes on this clone: At the DNA level, this CDR3 is encoded by other sequences in the same sample as well. This chain uses TRBV6-5 with TRBJ2-3; D unclear. Germline CDR1 reads MNHEY; CDR2 reads SVGAGI. V lost 0 bases, J lost 1 base, and 2 bases lay in between. The length of the CDR3 is 13 residues. The CDR3 spells CASSYSGTDTQYF. The CDR3, as DNA: TGTGCCAGCAGTTACTCCGGCACAGATACGCAGTATTTT.

This clone appeared a single time. This chain links TRBV13 with TRBJ2-7; possible D gene TRBD1, 7 bases. The CDR3 runs 16 residues. The V gene's germline CDR1 is PRHDT and CDR2 FYEKMQ (reference sequence). The V end was cut by 5 bases, the J end by 3 bases, with 20 bases between. Here the CDR3 reads CASSQGAGQSLYEQYF. For the CDR3, the DNA is TGTGCCAGCAGCCAAGGGGCGGGACAGAGTCTCTACGAGCAGTACTTC.

The chain is built from TRBV15 and TRBJ1-5, with D tentatively TRBD1 (6 bases). This CDR3 is built from 15 residues. The ends were cut back, 2 bases at V and 0 bases at J, with 8 bases in the middle. CDR1 and CDR2 from the germline V gene are LNHNV and YYDKDF (reference sequence). The CDR3 DNA reads as TGTGCCACCAGCAGACAGGGGAATAGCAATCAGCCCCAGCATTTT. Translation gives CATSRQGNSNQPQHF.

The CDR3 protein is CASSLDAGRSRYEQYF. The DNA for the CDR3 is TGTGCCAGCAGTCTCGATGCGGGACGGAGCCGCTACGAGCAGTACTTC. This rearrangement joins TRBV6-6 to TRBJ2-7, with a tentative D call TRBD2 (6 bases). This CDR3 spans 16 amino acids. Germline-derived CDR1 and CDR2 are MNHNY and SVGAGI (reference sequence). V was cut by 5 bases and J by 3 bases, with 20 bases left in between.